This passage covers 21 T cell receptor beta chains from one sample sequenced in a study of CD8+CD57+ T cells in acquired aplastic anemia. Both TCR beta VDJ combination and CDR3 sequence profiling were carried out. Genomic DNA was the template for this profiling. Via MiXCR, TCRdb re-called the reads, giving one row per CDR3 protein. The data contain some 290,000 distinct CDR3 sequences, 55% to 60% of them singletons. The specimen sequenced was sorted CD4+, CD8+, or CD8+CD57+ T cells (not recorded which) from PBMCs. These receptors all come from a human donor with severe aplastic anemia or a healthy control (not recorded which).

As concerns this clonotype: The junction does not match germline at one end; this may be a read error. The V call is TRBV12-3 or TRBV12-4, the J call TRBJ2-7; D tentatively fits TRBD1 or TRBD2 (5 bases each). This CDR3 has 14 residues. The CDR3 DNA is TGTGCCACCAGTGATTCTGGGACGGCCTACGAGCAGTACTTC. It specifies CATSDSGTAYEQYF.

The rearrangement uses TRBV6-2 or TRBV6-3 and TRBJ2-5, with D perhaps matching TRBD2 (5 bases). Trimming left V 6 bases short and J 0 bases short, with 11 bases between. This CDR3 is 14 amino acids long. Germline loops: CDR1 MNHEY, CDR2 SVGEGT. CDR3 nucleotides: TGTGCCAGCAGGGGAGCGGAGTACCAAGAGACCCAGTACTTC. Protein: CASRGAEYQETQYF.

This clonotype was detected only a few times. The chain uses TRBV2 and TRBJ2-5, with D perhaps matching TRBD1 or TRBD2 (5 bases each). The germline V gene encodes CDR1 SNHLY and CDR2 FYNNEI. The CDR3 has 15 residues. The germline V and J ends were trimmed by 6 bases and 1 base, with 15 bases remaining between them. The CDR3 sequence: CASSHRDGFQETQYF. CDR3 nucleotide sequence: TGTGCCAGCAGCCACCGGGACGGATTCCAAGAGACCCAGTACTTC.

As regards this clonotype: This CDR3 fails to terminate in the conserved phenylalanine or tryptophan, so it likely reflects a read error. The DNA is omitted, as the CDR3 cannot be located on it reliably, and the CDR3 follows TCRdb's listing. The chain links TRBV7-3 to TRBJ2-7; the D call in the table, TRBD2, was not verified against the DNA. Inclusive of both ends, the CDR3 amounts to 19 amino acids. Germline V gene sequence: CDR1 SGHTA, CDR2 FQGTGA. CDR3 residues: CASSLTLNGSAEKAPTSST.

J is TRBJ2-3 and V is TRBV25-1; TRBD1 matches 7 bases. Trimming cost V 3 bases and J 4 bases; bases outside gene matches: 4. CDR3 length equals 14 residues. The germline V gene has CDR1 MGHDK and CDR2 SYGVNS. The CDR3 loop is CASSDDRVADTQYF. The CDR3 DNA follows: TGTGCCAGCAGTGATGACAGGGTAGCAGATACGCAGTATTTT. Full variable domain (remainder filled in from reference TRBV25-1 and TRBJ2-3): EADIYQTPRYLVIGTGKKITLECSQTMGHDKMYWYQQDPGMELHLIHYSYGVNSTEKGDLSSESTVSRIRTEHFPLTLESARPSHTSQYLCASSDDRVADTQYFGPGTRLTVL.

This rearrangement joins TRBV6-5 to TRBJ2-7, with D uncertain. Trimming stripped 0 bases from V and 4 bases from J, with 13 bases between. Germline V gene data show CDR1 as MNHEY and CDR2 as SVGAGI. There are 15 residues in the CDR3. The CDR3 sequence: CASSYSNSLSYEQYF. CDR3 DNA: TGTGCCAGCAGTTACTCGAACAGTTTATCGTACGAGCAGTACTTC.

The chain recombines TRBV20-1 with TRBJ2-3, with D possibly being TRBD2 (6 bases). The CDR3 extends over 16 amino acids. The ends were cut back, 5 bases at V and 0 bases at J, with 18 bases in the middle. The germline CDR1 and CDR2 sequences are DFQATT and SNEGSKA (reference sequence). The CDR3 DNA reads as TGCAGTGCTGACGGACGCGGGGATACTAGCACAGATACGCAGTATTTT. Its protein product is CSADGRGDTSTDTQYF.

J is TRBJ2-1 and V is TRBV6-2 or TRBV6-3; unclear D gene. The CDR3 covers 19 residues. V gave up 2 bases and J gave up 0 bases, with 20 bases separating them. Per the germline V gene, CDR1 is MNHEY and CDR2 is SVGEGT. CDR3 sequence: CASSYTDRWTASSYNEQFF. The DNA for the CDR3 is TGTGCCAGCAGTTACACGGACCGTTGGACGGCTAGCTCCTACAATGAGCAGTTCTTC.

The chain links TRBV28 to TRBJ1-1; TRBD1 matches 9 bases. Germline V lookup: CDR1 MDHEN, CDR2 SYDVKM. J gave up 0 bases and V 5 bases, and 10 bases lay outside the gene matches. The CDR3 consists of 17 residues. DNA for the CDR3: TGTGCCAGCAGTGTAACAGGGGGCGCAGGGATGAACACTGAAGCTTTCTTT. Residues: CASSVTGGAGMNTEAFF.

In its sample, this clonotype was seen many times. This chain joins TRBV7-2 and TRBJ2-5, with 9 bases that match TRBD2. Germline trimming cut 2 bases from V and 4 bases from J; bases unmatched to any gene: 11. The germline V gene has CDR1 SGHTA and CDR2 FQGNSA. The CDR3 has 17 amino acids. CDR3 coding DNA: TGTGCCAGCAGCTTACGGACGGGCCGCGGGGGGGGAGAGACCCAGTACTTC. Translating it yields CASSLRTGRGGGETQYF. Drawing the rest from reference TRBV7-2 and TRBJ2-5, the complete variable domain is GAGVSQSPSNKVTEKGKDVELRCDPISGHTALYWYRQSLGQGLEFLIYFQGNSAPDKSGLPSDRFSAERTGGSVSTLTIQRTQQEDSAVYLCASSLRTGRGGGETQYFGPGTRLLVL.

The genes are TRBV7-9 and TRBJ2-1; D ambiguous. Trimming stripped 5 bases from V and 8 bases from J, with 16 bases between. The V gene's germline CDR1 is SEHNR and CDR2 FQNEAQ (reference sequence). This CDR3 spans 14 amino acids. CDR3 residues: CASSPVPSRHEQFF. The DNA for the CDR3 is TGTGCCAGCAGCCCCGTACCTAGTCGCCATGAGCAGTTCTTC.

This chain connects TRBV20-1 to TRBJ2-7, with D unresolved. The length of the CDR3 is 13 residues. Trimming removed 3 bases from V and 4 bases from J, with 13 bases in between. Germline V gene data show CDR1 as DFQATT and CDR2 as SNEGSKA (reference sequence). The chain's CDR3 is CSASRTGSYEQYF. The CDR3, as DNA: TGCAGTGCTAGTAGGACCGGATCATACGAGCAGTACTTC.

The chain joins TRBV11-3 to TRBJ2-1; no reliable D call. Trimming removed 1 base at V and 3 bases at J, with 10 bases between. The CDR3 contains 15 residues. Germline CDR1 is SGHNT and CDR2 is YENEEA. The CDR3 protein is CASSLGFALYNEQFF. The CDR3, as DNA: TGTGCCAGCAGCTTAGGTTTCGCGCTCTACAATGAGCAGTTCTTC.

This clonotype was detected ten times or more. This chain links TRBV5-5 with TRBJ2-3, with 11 bases lining up with TRBD2. Unmatched junction bases numbered 2, after V lost 2 bases and J lost 0 bases. CDR1 and CDR2 (germline): SGHKS, YYEKEE (reference sequence). This CDR3 contains 16 residues. The CDR3 protein is CASSFSGGVSTDTQYF. In nucleotides, the CDR3 is TGTGCCAGCAGCTTTAGCGGGGGGGTTAGCACAGATACGCAGTATTTT.

The chain joins TRBV20-1 to TRBJ1-5; 7 positions agree with TRBD1. Germline CDR1 is DFQATT and CDR2 is SNEGSKA (reference sequence). V lost 3 bases and J lost 1; bases outside the gene matches: 15. CDR3 size: 18 residues. The CDR3 region is CSASPRLDRKRSNQPQHF. CDR3 coding DNA: TGCAGTGCTAGTCCTCGTTTGGACAGGAAGAGAAGCAATCAGCCCCAGCATTTT.

This clonotype was recorded once. The chain recombines TRBV29-1 with TRBJ2-7; 7 positions match TRBD2. CDR3 size: 16 residues. Germline V CDR1 and CDR2: SQVTM, ANQGSEA. The trim removed 1 base at V and 4 bases at J, leaving 13 bases unmatched. The DNA for the CDR3 is TGCAGCGTTGAAGTGGGGCATTTCGGGGGGAGGTACGAGCAGTACTTC. It translates to CSVEVGHFGGRYEQYF.

Turning to this clonotype: At one boundary the junction diverges from the germline segment, which might be a read error. The CDR3 protein is CASSVSWADQETQYF. The CDR3 DNA is TGTGCCAGCAGCGTCTCTTGGGCGGACCAAGAGACCCAGTACTTC. The J gene is TRBJ2-5, the V gene TRBV5-1; no firm D call. This CDR3 is built from 15 residues. The germline V gene has CDR1 SGHRS and CDR2 YFSETQ.

This clonotype was recorded many times. The V call is TRBV9, the J call TRBJ2-7; the match to TRBD2 covers 10 bases. CDR3 length: 17 residues. J was trimmed by 2 bases and V by 2 bases; bases with no gene match: 10. Germline CDR1 is SGDLS and CDR2 is YYNGEE. As DNA, the CDR3 is TGTGCCAGCAGCGTCGGTCTAGCGGGGGTAAGGACCTACGAGCAGTACTTC. Protein product: CASSVGLAGVRTYEQYF.

V and J are TRBV29-1 and TRBJ2-5, with D tentatively TRBD1 or TRBD2 (5 bases each). The CDR3 sequence is 12 residues long. Trimming cost V 7 bases and J 4 bases, with 13 bases left between them. Germline CDR1 reads SQVTM; CDR2 reads ANQGSEA. The DNA of the CDR3 is TGCAGCGGTTTGGGGGAAGGAGAGACCCAGTACTTC. Encoded protein: CSGLGEGETQYF.

This clonotype was observed many times. This chain uses TRBV19 with TRBJ1-5, with 7 positions matching TRBD1. This CDR3 comprises 14 residues. The germline V gene has CDR1 LNHDA and CDR2 SQIVND (reference sequence). V lost 3 bases, J lost 2 bases, and 1 base stayed unmatched. CDR3 sequence: CASSITGGNQPQHF. The CDR3 DNA follows: TGTGCCAGTAGTATCACAGGGGGCAATCAGCCCCAGCATTTT.

The chain couples TRBV28 to TRBJ1-3; D might be TRBD1 (5 bases). V lost 2 bases to trimming and J lost 0 bases, with 11 bases between them. The germline gives CDR1 MDHEN, CDR2 SYDVKM. The CDR3 has 16 residues. In DNA form, the CDR3 reads TGTGCCAGCAGTTTACGACAGCCACGCTCTGGAAACACCATATATTTT. Its protein product is CASSLRQPRSGNTIYF.